Each of the 20 T cell receptor beta chains below was sequenced from the same sample in a study of blood T cell repertoires in COVID-19. The method was immunoSEQ multiplex PCR; TCRdb's version includes in-frame clones alone and lacks a portion of them. Among under 80,000 clones, 70% to 90% were seen once, and the ten largest hold more than 15%. Sequencing was performed on peripheral blood. The receptor set was obtained from a man older than 75 in a cohort sampled during active COVID-19.

The chain employs TRBV5-1 and TRBJ2-6; D is perhaps TRBD1 (6 bases). V lost 4 bases, J lost 0 bases, and 14 bases lay in between. The CDR3 runs to 17 residues. From germline, CDR1 is SGHRS and CDR2 YFSETQ. The CDR3 DNA reads as TGCGCCAGCAGCCAAGGACAGTTAAGCTCTGGGGCCAACGTCCTGACTTTC. Protein product: CASSQGQLSSGANVLTF. Together with reference TRBV5-1 and TRBJ2-6, the CDR3 gives the full variable domain: KAGVTQTPRYLIKTRGQQVTLSCSPISGHRSVSWYQQTPGQGLQFLFEYFSETQRNKGNFPGRFSGRQFSNSRSEMNVSTLELGDSALYLCASSQGQLSSGANVLTFGAGSRLTVL.

This chain connects TRBV7-2 to TRBJ2-1, with TRBD2 matching over 8 bases. Per the germline V gene, CDR1 is SGHTA and CDR2 is FQGNSA. This CDR3 region has 15 residues. Trimming cost V 2 bases and J 7 bases; bases outside gene matches: 7. In DNA form, the CDR3 reads TGTGCCAGCAGCTTACAAGCGGGGGAAGGGAATGAGCAGTTCTTC. It translates to CASSLQAGEGNEQFF.

The V gene is TRBV5-1, the J gene TRBJ1-2; D might be TRBD1 (6 bases). With 0 bases removed from V and 8 bases from J, the gap between germline ends came to 11 bases. The CDR3 covers 13 residues. CDR1 is SGHRS and CDR2 is YFSETQ in the germline V gene. CDR3 nucleotides: TGCGCCAGCAGCTTGGAAAGGGGGGGCGGCTACACCTTC. Translating it yields CASSLERGGGYTF.

The rearrangement links TRBV5-5 to TRBJ2-7, with 9 bases aligning to TRBD1. This CDR3 contains 15 residues. Germline values: CDR1 SGHKS, CDR2 YYEKEE (reference sequence). V was clipped by 4 bases and J by 1 base; unmatched bases: 6. The CDR3 region is CASSRGTGLSYEQYF. DNA of the CDR3: TGTGCCAGCAGCCGCGGGACAGGGCTGTCCTACGAGCAGTACTTC.

The chain has TRBV28 and TRBJ1-3; D remains ambiguous. The germline V gene encodes CDR1 MDHEN and CDR2 SYDVKM. The CDR3 contains 15 residues. V lost 3 bases, J lost 0 bases, and 9 bases lay in between. CDR3 sequence (DNA): TGTGCCAGCAGTTTGCGAACAGCCTCTGGAAACACCATATATTTT. Protein: CASSLRTASGNTIYF.

The sample holds a few counts of this clone. The chain joins TRBV5-4 to TRBJ2-3, with TRBD1 matching over 7 bases. Losses at the gene ends were 4 bases for V and 6 bases for J; bases not matched to a gene: 5. The CDR3 runs 13 residues. From germline, CDR1 is SGHNT and CDR2 YYREEE (reference sequence). The CDR3 region has the DNA TGTGCCAGCAGCATACAGGGGAAGGATACGCAGTATTTT. Amino acids: CASSIQGKDTQYF.

This chain joins TRBV5-1 and TRBJ2-3; D may be TRBD2 (5 bases). The length of the CDR3 is 17 residues. The V and J ends lost 0 bases and 8 bases respectively, with 22 bases between them. Germline CDR1 reads SGHRS; CDR2 reads YFSETQ. In DNA form, the CDR3 reads TGCGCCAGCAGCTTGGGTGAGAGGAGGACGGTCGGCGGTACGCAGTATTTT. Translated: CASSLGERRTVGGTQYF.

This chain uses TRBV6-2 or TRBV6-3 with TRBJ2-5, with 7 bases aligning to TRBD2. V was clipped by 5 bases and J by 4 bases; unmatched bases: 7. The germline V gene has CDR1 MNHEY and CDR2 SVGEGT. The CDR3 has 14 residues. DNA of the CDR3: TGTGCCAGCAGTAACCGCGGGGGTCGAGAGACCCAGTACTTC. Protein product: CASSNRGGRETQYF.

V usage is TRBV7-2 and J usage is TRBJ1-4, with D possibly being TRBD1 (6 bases). Germline V gives CDR1 SGHTA, CDR2 FQGNSA. The CDR3 runs 15 residues. V was shortened by 5 bases and J by 5 bases, with 15 bases between the two germline ends. The CDR3 is CASSLWQGTNEKLFF. The CDR3 DNA is TGTGCCAGCAGCCTCTGGCAGGGGACAAATGAAAAACTGTTTTTT.

The sample holds a few counts of this clone. The chain is built from TRBV5-1 and TRBJ1-5, with a weak D call TRBD1 (6 bases). The CDR3 totals 15 residues. V lost 5 bases and J lost 2, with 14 bases in between. Germline CDR1 and CDR2: SGHRS and YFSETQ. The CDR3 DNA reads as TGCGCCAGCAGGGCAGGGGTTACGGGCAATCAGCCCCAGCATTTT. Translating gives CASRAGVTGNQPQHF.

This clone was observed a handful of times. The chain recombines TRBV5-1 with TRBJ2-1; 9 nucleotides line up with TRBD2. Germline values: CDR1 SGHRS, CDR2 YFSETQ. V was pared by 1 base and J by 7 bases, with 6 bases of the junction left unmatched. The CDR3 is 15 residues long. The CDR3 sequence is CASSLQGLAGNEQFF. The CDR3 nucleotides read TGCGCCAGCAGCTTGCAGGGACTAGCTGGTAATGAGCAGTTCTTC.

This clone was seen only a few times. The rearrangement links TRBV19 to TRBJ1-6, with TRBD1 matching 9 bases. This CDR3 is built from 16 residues. Germline trimming cut 5 bases from V and 7 bases from J; bases unmatched to any gene: 9. In germline, CDR1 is LNHDA, CDR2 SQIVND (reference sequence). CDR3 coding DNA: TGTGCCAGTAGTGTTGACGCCGGGACAGGGAATTCACCCCTCCACTTT. The encoded protein is CASSVDAGTGNSPLHF.

The chain employs TRBV5-1 and TRBJ1-2, with TRBD1 as a possible D gene (6 bases). Germline V gene lookup returns CDR1 SGHRS and CDR2 YFSETQ. CDR3 length equals 16 residues. V was cut by 0 bases and J by 4 bases, with 16 bases left in between. The CDR3 nucleotides are TGCGCCAGCAGCTTGGGTCTTGGGACATCTCCCTATGGCTACACCTTC. Protein sequence: CASSLGLGTSPYGYTF.

The gene calls are TRBV18 and TRBJ2-5, with 9 nucleotides matching TRBD1. Germline V gene sequence: CDR1 KGHSH, CDR2 LQKENI. The CDR3 runs 17 residues. The V segment lost 0 bases and the J segment 4 bases; nucleotides outside the gene matches: 9. The CDR3 here is CASSPPSGGQGRETQYF. CDR3 sequence (DNA): TGTGCCAGCTCACCACCTTCGGGGGGACAGGGACGAGAGACCCAGTACTTC.

The chain links TRBV7-8 to TRBJ2-7, with 9 bases identical to TRBD1. The CDR3 is 13 amino acids. The J segment lost 4 bases and the V segment lost 3 bases, leaving 1 base of the junction unmatched. CDR1 is SGHVS, CDR2 FQNEAQ, per germline. CDR3 coding DNA: TGTGCCAGCAGCTTTGGGACAGGGTACGAGCAGTACTTC. Translating gives CASSFGTGYEQYF.

The V call is TRBV4-1, the J call TRBJ2-1, with D perhaps matching TRBD2 (5 bases). CDR3 length equals 18 residues. V was pared by 0 bases and J by 2 bases, with 17 bases between. Germline V gives CDR1 MGHRA, CDR2 YSYEKL. CDR3 in amino acids: CASSQDPTLLAPYNEQFF. The CDR3 nucleotides read TGCGCCAGCAGCCAAGACCCGACCCTTCTAGCCCCCTACAATGAGCAGTTCTTC.

J is TRBJ2-3 and V is TRBV5-4; 10 nucleotides line up with TRBD2. The CDR3 has 16 amino acids. Germline loops: CDR1 SGHNT, CDR2 YYREEE (reference sequence). The V segment lost 4 bases and the J segment 0 bases; nucleotides outside the gene matches: 5. In nucleotides, the CDR3 is TGTGCCAGCAGCAGTAGCGGGGGGCATAGCACAGATACGCAGTATTTT. Amino acids: CASSSSGGHSTDTQYF.

The V call is TRBV7-8, the J call TRBJ2-2; D is possibly TRBD2 (6 bases). The CDR3 is 16 residues long. V was cut by 0 bases and J by 1 base, with 9 bases left in between. The germline gives CDR1 SGHVS, CDR2 FQNEAQ. The CDR3 DNA follows: TGTGCCAGCAGCTTAGCGCCAGCGGGGAACACCGGGGAGCTGTTTTTT. It encodes CASSLAPAGNTGELFF.

This clone was recorded only once. For the CDR3, the DNA is TGTGCCAGCAGCGTAGGCTCCGTGGGGGGGTACGAGCAGTACTTC. It specifies CASSVGSVGGYEQYF. The chain employs TRBV9 and TRBJ2-7; 7 positions agree with TRBD2. J gave up 4 bases and V 0 bases, and 7 bases lay outside the gene matches. This CDR3 is built from 15 residues. Germline CDR1 is SGDLS and CDR2 is YYNGEE.

This chain joins TRBV27 and TRBJ2-2, with 8 bases aligning to TRBD1. V lost 7 bases to trimming and J lost 2 bases; unmatched junction nucleotides: 6. The V gene's germline CDR1 is MNHEY and CDR2 SMNVEV (reference sequence). This CDR3 is built from 15 residues. The CDR3 DNA is TGTGCCAGCAATACCGGGACAGGCAACACCGGGGAGCTGTTTTTT. It yields the protein CASNTGTGNTGELFF.